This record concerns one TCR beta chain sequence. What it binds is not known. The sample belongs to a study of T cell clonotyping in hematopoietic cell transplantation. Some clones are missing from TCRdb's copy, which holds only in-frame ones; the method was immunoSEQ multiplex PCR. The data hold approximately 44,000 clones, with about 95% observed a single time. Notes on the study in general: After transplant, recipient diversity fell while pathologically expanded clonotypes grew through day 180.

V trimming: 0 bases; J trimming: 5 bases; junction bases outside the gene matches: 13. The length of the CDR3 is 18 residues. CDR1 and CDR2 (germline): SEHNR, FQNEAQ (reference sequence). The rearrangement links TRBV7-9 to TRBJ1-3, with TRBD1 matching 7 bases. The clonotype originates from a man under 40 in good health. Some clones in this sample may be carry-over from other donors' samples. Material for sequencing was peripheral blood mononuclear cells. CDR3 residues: CASSLARGDRDYRNTIYF. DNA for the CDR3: TGTGCCAGCAGCTTAGCGCGCGGTGACAGGGACTATAGAAACACCATATATTTT.